These 2 T cell receptor beta chains were sequenced from one sample in a study of T cells expressing NK-cell markers. From its re-call of the 5' RACE reads, TCRdb lists each CDR3 protein once, without DNA. Here the sample table reports 500,000 to 700,000 distinct CDR3 sequences. Specimen: blood T cells: a sorted CD56 or NKG2C T cell subset, CD4+ or CD8+ T cells, or bulk PBMC T cells (not recorded which). The receptors originated from a man aged 18 to 35 in good health.

This rearrangement joins TRBV12-3 or TRBV12-4 to TRBJ2-1. The CDR3 sequence is 13 residues long. The CDR3 is CASSLDNYNEQFF.

J is TRBJ2-3 and V is TRBV11-2; TCRdb reports TRBD1, a call that lacks DNA to check it against. This CDR3 is built from 13 residues. Germline V CDR1 and CDR2: SGHAT, FQNNGV. This CDR3 reads CASTPQRGDTQYF. Full variable domain (missing parts from reference TRBV11-2 and TRBJ2-3): EAGVAQSPRYKIIEKRQSVAFWCNPISGHATLYWYQQILGQGPKLLIQFQNNGVVDDSQLPKDRFSAERLKGVDSTLKIQPAKLEDSAVYLCASTPQRGDTQYFGPGTRLTVL.